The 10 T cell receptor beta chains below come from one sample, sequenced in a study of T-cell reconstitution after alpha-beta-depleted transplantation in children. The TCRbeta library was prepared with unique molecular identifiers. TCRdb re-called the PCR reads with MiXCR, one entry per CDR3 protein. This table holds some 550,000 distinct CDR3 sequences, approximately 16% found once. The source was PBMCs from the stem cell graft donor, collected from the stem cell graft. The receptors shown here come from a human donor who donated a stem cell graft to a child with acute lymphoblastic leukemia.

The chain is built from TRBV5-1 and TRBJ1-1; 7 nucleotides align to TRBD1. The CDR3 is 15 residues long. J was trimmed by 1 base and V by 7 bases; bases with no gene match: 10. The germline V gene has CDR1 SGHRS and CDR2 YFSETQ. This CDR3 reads CASRRTGTANTEAFF. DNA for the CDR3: TGCGCCAGCCGACGGACTGGGACAGCGAACACTGAAGCTTTCTTT. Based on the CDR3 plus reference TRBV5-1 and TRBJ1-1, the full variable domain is KAGVTQTPRYLIKTRGQQVTLSCSPISGHRSVSWYQQTPGQGLQFLFEYFSETQRNKGNFPGRFSGRQFSNSRSEMNVSTLELGDSALYLCASRRTGTANTEAFFGQGTRLTVV.

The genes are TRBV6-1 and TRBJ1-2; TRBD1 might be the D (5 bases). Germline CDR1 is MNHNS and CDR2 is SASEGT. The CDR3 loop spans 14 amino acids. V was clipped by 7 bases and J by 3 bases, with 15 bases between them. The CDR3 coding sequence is TGTGCCAGCACCAGGGAAGGGAGGCACTATGGCTACACCTTC. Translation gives CASTREGRHYGYTF.

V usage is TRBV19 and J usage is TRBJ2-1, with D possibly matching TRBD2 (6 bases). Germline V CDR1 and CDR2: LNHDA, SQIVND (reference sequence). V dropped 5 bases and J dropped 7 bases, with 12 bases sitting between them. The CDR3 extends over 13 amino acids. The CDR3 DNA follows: TGTGCCAGTAGTTTAAGGGACTGGAATGAGCAGTTCTTC. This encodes CASSLRDWNEQFF. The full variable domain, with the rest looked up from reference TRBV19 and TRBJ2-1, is DGGITQSPKYLFRKEGQNVTLSCEQNLNHDAMYWYRQDPGQGLRLIYYSQIVNDFQKGDIAEGYSVSREKKESFPLTVTSAQKNPTAFYLCASSLRDWNEQFFGPGTRLTVL.

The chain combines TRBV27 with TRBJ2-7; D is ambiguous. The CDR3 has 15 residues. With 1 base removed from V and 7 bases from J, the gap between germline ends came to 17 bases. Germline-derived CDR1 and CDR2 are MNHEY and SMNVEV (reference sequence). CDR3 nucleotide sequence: TGTGCCAGCAGTTTATTCTTGAAGGGAACGGAAGAGCAGTACTTC. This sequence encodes CASSLFLKGTEEQYF.

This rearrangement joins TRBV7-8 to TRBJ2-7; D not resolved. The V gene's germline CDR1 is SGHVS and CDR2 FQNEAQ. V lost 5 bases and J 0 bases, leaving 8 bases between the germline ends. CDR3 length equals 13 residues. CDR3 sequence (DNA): TGTGCCAGCAGCCCAACCTACTCCTACGAGCAGTACTTC. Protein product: CASSPTYSYEQYF.

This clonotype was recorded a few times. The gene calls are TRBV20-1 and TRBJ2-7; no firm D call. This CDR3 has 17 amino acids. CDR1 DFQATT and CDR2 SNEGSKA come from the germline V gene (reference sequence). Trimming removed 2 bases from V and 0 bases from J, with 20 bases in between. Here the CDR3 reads CSARYANIEVLSYEQYF. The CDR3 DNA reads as TGCAGTGCTAGATACGCGAACATAGAGGTCCTCTCCTACGAGCAGTACTTC.

The CDR3 region has the DNA TGTGCCAGCACTAATCGCAGAGGCGGCGGGGACAGGGAAGCTAATGAAAAACTGTTTTTT. Its protein is CASTNRRGGGDREANEKLFF. The chain uses TRBV6-2 or TRBV6-3 and TRBJ1-4; 9 nucleotides agree with TRBD1. The germline CDR1 and CDR2 sequences are MNHEY and SVGEGT. The CDR3 has 20 amino acids. Trimming took 7 bases from V and 3 from J; bases not matched to a gene: 21.

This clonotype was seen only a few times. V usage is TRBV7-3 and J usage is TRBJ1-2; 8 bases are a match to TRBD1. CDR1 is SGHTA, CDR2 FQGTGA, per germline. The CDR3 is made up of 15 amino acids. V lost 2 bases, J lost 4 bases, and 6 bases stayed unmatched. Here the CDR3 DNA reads TGTGCCAGCAGCTTACTCAGGGGGCTGGGCTATGGCTACACCTTC. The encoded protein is CASSLLRGLGYGYTF.

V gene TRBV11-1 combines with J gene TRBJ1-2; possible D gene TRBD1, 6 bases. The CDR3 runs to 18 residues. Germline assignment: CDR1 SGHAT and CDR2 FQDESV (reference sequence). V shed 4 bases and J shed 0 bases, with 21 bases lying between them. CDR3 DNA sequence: TGTGCCAGCAGCTCATTCCGGGACAAGGAGACAGCTAACTATGGCTACACCTTC. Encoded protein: CASSSFRDKETANYGYTF.

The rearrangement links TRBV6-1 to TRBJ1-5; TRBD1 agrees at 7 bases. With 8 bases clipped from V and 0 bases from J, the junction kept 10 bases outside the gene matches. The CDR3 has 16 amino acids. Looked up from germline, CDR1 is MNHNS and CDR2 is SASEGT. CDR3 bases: TGTGCCAGCGGCCGGCGGGACAGCTATAGCAATCAGCCCCAGCATTTT. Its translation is CASGRRDSYSNQPQHF.